This TCR beta chain was identified during a study of neoadjuvant anti-PD-1 for oral cavity cancer. The CDR3 covers 12 residues. V lost 5 bases and J 6 bases, leaving 11 bases between the germline ends. Germline values: CDR1 SGHTS, CDR2 YDEGEE. Libraries were prepared by immunoSEQ multiplex PCR; TCRdb keeps only in-frame clonotypes and omits some of them. This table holds over 60,000 clones, roughly 90% found once. The time point here: after neoadjuvant nivolumab, at surgical resection. The chain couples TRBV5-8 to TRBJ1-1; D possibly corresponds to TRBD1 (5 bases). The source was PBMCs, collected after nivolumab (anti-PD-1) treatment. The receptor was derived from a person aged 40 to 85 with oral cavity squamous cell carcinoma. The CDR3 protein is CASRWGGAEAFF. The CDR3 DNA follows: TGTGCCAGCAGGTGGGGGGGGGCTGAAGCTTTCTTT.